The rows below give T cell receptor beta chains drawn from one sample of a study of regulatory T cells in long-lasting Graves disease. TCRdb reprocessed the multiplex PCR reads with MiXCR, giving one entry per CDR3 protein. This table has under 500,000 distinct CDR3 sequences, more than 20% appearing once. The material sequenced was peripheral blood mononuclear cells (PBMCs), taken when the disease was refractory, from a patient treated with antithyroid drugs. The receptor set was obtained from a female donor with Graves disease. The CDR3 runs from the conserved cysteine through the conserved F or W. A D gene is named only where the DNA matches it firmly. Only part of the rows carry a size: once, few, many, or a class if the clone is expanded.

d_gene	j_gene	v_gene	abundance	CDR3aa	CDR3nt
.	TRBJ1-1	TRBV30	few	CAWTSIRLNTEAFF	TGTGCCTGGACCTCGATCCGTTTGAACACTGAAGCTTTCTTT
TRBD2	TRBJ2-3	TRBV12-3/TRBV12-4	.	CASSLSGRSQSDTQYF	TGTGCCAGCAGCCTTAGCGGGAGGAGTCAGTCAGATACGCAGTATTTT
TRBD2	TRBJ2-1	TRBV4-2	once	CASSPLAGDGWNEQFF	TGTGCCAGCAGCCCTTTAGCGGGAGATGGATGGAATGAGCAGTTCTTC
TRBD2	TRBJ2-7	TRBV7-9	.	CASSPLAARRAKYEQYF	TGTGCCAGCAGCCCGCTAGCGGCCCGACGAGCGAAATACGAGCAGTACTTC
TRBD1	TRBJ1-4	TRBV6-1	.	CASRPLIRDVRGATNEKLFF	TGTGCCAGCAGACCCCTCATCCGGGACGTCAGGGGGGCAACTAATGAAAAACTGTTTTTT
.	TRBJ1-2	TRBV6-1	many	CAAVWGNYGYTF	TGTGCCGCCGTCTGGGGCAACTATGGCTACACCTTC
.	TRBJ2-7	TRBV7-2	many	CASSPAGPYEQYF	TGTGCCAGCAGCCCGGCGGGACCCTACGAGCAGTACTTC
TRBD2	TRBJ2-7	TRBV6-9	.	CASSYRGLVGIQTEYEQYF	TGTGCCAGCAGTTACCGTGGACTAGTGGGAATCCAGACAGAGTACGAGCAGTACTTC
TRBD1	TRBJ1-4	TRBV4-1	.	CASSQTGVNEKLFF	TGCGCCAGCAGCCAGACAGGGGTTAATGAAAAACTGTTTTTT
.	TRBJ2-2	TRBV7-9	.	CASSLVPANTGELFF	TGTGCCAGCAGCTTAGTGCCGGCCAACACCGGGGAGCTGTTTTTT
.	TRBJ1-1	TRBV7-9	few	CASSLRTTAEAFF	TGTGCCAGCAGCCTCAGGACTACCGCTGAAGCTTTCTTT
TRBD1	TRBJ2-5	TRBV20-1	many	CSARGQGRETQYF	TGCAGTGCTAGGGGACAGGGGAGAGAGACCCAGTACTTC
.	TRBJ1-1	TRBV28	many	CASKRTATEAFF	TGTGCCAGCAAGAGGACAGCAACTGAAGCTTTCTTT
.	TRBJ2-2	TRBV4-3	.	CASSHQTVATGELFF	TGCGCCAGCAGCCATCAGACCGTAGCCACCGGGGAGCTGTTTTTT
TRBD1	TRBJ2-7	TRBV28	many	CASSLGQGRLEQYF	TGTGCCAGCAGTCTCGGACAGGGCAGGCTGGAGCAGTACTTC
.	TRBJ1-1	TRBV20-1	few	CSARDLGASTEAFF	TGCAGTGCTAGAGATCTGGGGGCGAGCACTGAAGCTTTCTTT
TRBD1	TRBJ2-7	TRBV12-3/TRBV12-4	many	CASSGTGTGDEQYF	TGTGCCAGCAGTGGTACCGGGACAGGCGACGAGCAGTACTTC